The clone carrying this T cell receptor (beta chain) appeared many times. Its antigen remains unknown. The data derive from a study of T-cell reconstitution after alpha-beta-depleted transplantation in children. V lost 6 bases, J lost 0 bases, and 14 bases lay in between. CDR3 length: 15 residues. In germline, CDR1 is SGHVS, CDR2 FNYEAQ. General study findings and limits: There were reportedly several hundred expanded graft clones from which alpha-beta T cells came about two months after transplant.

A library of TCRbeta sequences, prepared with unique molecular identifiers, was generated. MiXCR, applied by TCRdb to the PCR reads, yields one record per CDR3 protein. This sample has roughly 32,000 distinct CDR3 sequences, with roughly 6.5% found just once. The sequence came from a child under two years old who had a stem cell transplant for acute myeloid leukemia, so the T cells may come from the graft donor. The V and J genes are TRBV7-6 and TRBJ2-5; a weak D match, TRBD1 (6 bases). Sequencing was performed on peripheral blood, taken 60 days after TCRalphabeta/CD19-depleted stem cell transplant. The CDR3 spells CASSSLRGYQETQYF. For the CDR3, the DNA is TGTGCCAGCAGTTCCCTTAGGGGGTACCAAGAGACCCAGTACTTC.